This TCR beta chain originates from a study of T cells expressing NK-cell markers. After re-calling the 5' RACE reads, TCRdb lists one entry per CDR3 protein, DNA absent. In total, the table holds around 260,000 distinct CDR3 sequences. The sequence was obtained from a woman between 18 and 70 years old in good health. Material for sequencing was blood T cells: a sorted CD56 or NKG2C T cell subset, CD4+ or CD8+ T cells, or bulk PBMC T cells (not recorded which).

The CDR3 protein is CASSPHSGVRSSEAFF. The chain joins TRBV7-3 to TRBJ1-1; TCRdb indicates TRBD1, and absent DNA this call remains unverified. Germline V lookup: CDR1 SGHTA, CDR2 FQGTGA. This CDR3 region has 16 residues.